The 5 T cell receptor beta chains presented below share a single source sample, sequenced in a study of radiation and T cells in renal cell carcinoma. The repertoire was sequenced with immunoSEQ multiplex PCR; TCRdb's copy has only in-frame clones and lacks some. Here the sample spans some 150,000 clones, 65% to 90% being singletons. Time point given: blood 4 weeks post-SBRT, at nephrectomy. Treatment here: 15 Gy SBRT to primary tumor, nephrectomy 4 weeks later. Material: blood, obtained from a patient whose treatment included radiotherapy and nephrectomy. The receptor source for this set is a woman aged 50 to 60 with renal cell carcinoma.

The J gene is TRBJ1-1, the V gene TRBV14; tentative D call: TRBD1 (6 bases). Trimming took off 0 bases at V and 4 bases at J, with 9 bases between the two ends. Germline V gene lookup returns CDR1 SGHDN and CDR2 FVKESK. The CDR3 has 14 amino acids. CDR3 sequence: CASSQELTGTEAFF. CDR3 DNA: TGTGCCAGCAGCCAAGAGTTGACAGGCACTGAAGCTTTCTTT.

V usage is TRBV30 and J usage is TRBJ1-4, with D unclear. Looked up from germline, CDR1 is GTSNPN and CDR2 is SVGIG (reference sequence). The V end was cut by 0 bases, the J end by 10 bases, with 9 bases between. This CDR3 is built from 12 residues. CDR3 bases: TGTGCCTGGAGTGTTGAGTTGGGAAAACTGTTTTTT. Its translation: CAWSVELGKLFF. Full variable domain (outside the CDR3, taken from reference TRBV30 and TRBJ1-4): SQTIHQWPATLVQPVGSPLSLECTVEGTSNPNLYWYRQAAGRGLQLLFYSVGIGQISSEVPQNLSASRPQDRQFILSSKKLLLSDSGFYLCAWSVELGKLFFGSGTQLSVL.

The chain employs TRBV19 and TRBJ2-2, with 10 bases lining up with TRBD1. V gave up 6 bases and J gave up 1 base; unmatched junction bases: 2. The CDR3 is 15 residues long. Germline CDR1 is LNHDA and CDR2 is SQIVND (reference sequence). CDR3 amino acids: CASRGQGVNTGELFF. DNA for the CDR3: TGTGCCAGTAGAGGACAGGGGGTGAACACCGGGGAGCTGTTTTTT.

The J gene is TRBJ2-1, the V gene TRBV10-3, with D perhaps assigned TRBD1 or TRBD2 (6 bases each). CDR1 and CDR2 (germline): ENHRY, SYGVKD. Trimming stripped 2 bases from V and 10 bases from J, with 21 bases between. The CDR3 is 16 residues long. In nucleotides, the CDR3 is TGTGCCATCAGTGAGGGTCTGAGGCGGGGCCAGGGGGAGCAGTTCTTC. Protein sequence: CAISEGLRRGQGEQFF.

V gene TRBV2 combines with J gene TRBJ2-7; 10 bases are a match to TRBD1. V lost 6 bases and J lost 6; bases outside the gene matches: 14. CDR3 size: 16 residues. Germline CDR1 and CDR2: SNHLY and FYNNEI. The DNA of the CDR3 is TGTGCCAGCAGACCGGGACAGGGGAGGGGTGAGGGCGAGCAGTACTTC. It codes for CASRPGQGRGEGEQYF.